This T cell receptor (beta chain) is drawn from a study of blood T cell repertoires in COVID-19. The CDR3 has 14 residues. V gave up 5 bases and J gave up 3 bases; unmatched junction bases: 5. Germline lookup yields CDR1 SGHRS and CDR2 YFSETQ. In the authors' methods: Quantification of nucleated cells was approximated via reference gene primer amplification. Assay: immunoSEQ multiplex PCR; the TCRdb copy retains only in-frame clones and omits some. V, J and clone size derive from that table, while D and trimming were established from the DNA sequence. The sample carries approximately 150,000 clones, just over 85% recorded once.

The V call is TRBV5-1, the J call TRBJ2-3; 8 bases line up with TRBD2. This clonotype was sampled from a man between 65 and 85 years old with acute or convalescent COVID-19. Sequenced sample: peripheral blood. The CDR3 is CASRMSSGTDTQYF. Written as DNA, the CDR3 is TGCGCCAGCAGGATGTCTAGCGGGACAGATACGCAGTATTTT.